The text below deals with one TCR beta chain. This clone's antigen is unknown. Base-call qualities are not available, and no considerably larger clone is one nucleotide away. This sample stems from a study of regulatory T cells in long-lasting Graves disease (dated by TCRdb to about 2021). A note on the overall study: Antithyroid drugs had been taken for less than 3 months by newly diagnosed Graves' disease patients. A total of some 33 samples were covered by TCR sequencing, comprising 13 persistent and about 20 newly diagnosed Graves' disease patients. Persistent Graves' disease patients were compared with newly diagnosed Graves' disease patients by peripheral blood TCR sequencing and RNA sequencing. The study was registered as a clinical trial and conducted in China. Here is what the overall study found, with its caveats: The study examined only peripheral blood because the primary lesion, thyroid tissue, could not be accessed. Preferential use of TRBV28, TRBJ1-2 and TRBJ2-5 was observed in persistent disease, whereas TRBV20-1 and TRBJ2-1 were favored in newly diagnosed disease. A larger number of public clonotypes was shared among persistent patients (around 2,500) than among newly diagnosed patients (around 890). Persistent Graves' disease patients showed lower TCR Shannon entropy and fewer highly expanded clones than newly diagnosed patients, suggesting clonal expansion. Sequencing and analysis were restricted to the TCR beta chain. As a limitation, the authors acknowledged that the small sample size may reduce accuracy.

The sample's time point label, decoded: newly diagnosed GD, antithyroid drugs for less than 3 months. For both TCR sequencing and RNA sequencing, RNA was extracted from PBMCs using TRIzol. The diagnosis of Graves' disease followed American Thyroid Association guidelines. Patients were recruited from an endocrinology department in Xi'an, China. From each patient, about 9 milliliters of peripheral blood was collected into an EDTA anticoagulant tube. PBMCs were isolated by Ficoll Paque Plus density gradient separation without further T cell sorting. An Agilent 2100 Bioanalyzer and agarose gel were used to assess RNA quality, and a NanoDrop 2000 was used to measure RNA concentration. Library generation was performed with multiplex PCR. The run used an Illumina HiSeq 4000. TCR beta libraries were built with iRepertoire HTBI primers and Arm-PCR amplification of CDR3 regions. Before sequencing, the PCR products underwent gel purification. In the authors' own workflow: Gene usage analysis of CDR3 amino acid clonotypes relied on the 60 or so TRBV and more than twelve TRBJ segments identified across samples. COPE and FqMerger were used to merge filtered high-quality paired reads into contigs. BLAST was used to align contigs to the IMGT TRBV, TRBD and TRBJ reference genes, and CDR3 was defined following IMGT. Any clonotype with a frequency above 0.1% was counted as a highly expanded clone. Shannon entropy served as the measure of repertoire diversity, while the Gini coefficient captured V-J evenness. A clonotype was considered public if more than one individual shared it. The public reads were quality trimmed at Q25 with fastp and then assembled into clones with MiXCR by TCRdb, keeping productive beta chains. Each entry is one CDR3 protein sequence, shown with its most common DNA and genes. In this record, the V and J calls reflect TCRdb's handling and not the investigators' own analysis. The sample has some 410,000 distinct CDR3 sequences on record, 16% of them singletons. Roughly a tenth of the sample lies in the top ten.

V lost 7 bases and J lost 4 bases; the stretch between them is 16 bases long. The CDR1 and CDR2 encoded by the germline V gene are MDHEN and SYDVKM. Its CDR3 holds 15 amino acids, cysteine through phenylalanine. The only DNA kept is the CDR3, 45 bases in frame from the first base. A further study also used this sample, focusing on T cells in Graves' hyperthyroidism and ophthalmopathy. The second publication reports: Graves' hyperthyroidism was defined as stable when no progression to ophthalmopathy occurred over 18 months of follow-up. The hyperthyroidism patients were between 18 and 65 years old and newly diagnosed, with a disease duration of less than 2 months. Exclusion was applied to patients with uncontrolled infections, other autoimmune diseases, pregnancy or lactation. Diagnoses were based on clinical symptoms, serum thyroxine and TRAb, thyroid ultrasound and orbital computed tomography. The first round of RT-PCR for the TCR CDR3 was performed with the HTBI primer set and the Qiagen OneStep RT-PCR kit. Blood samples also contained most of the expanded thyroid clonotypes (frequency above 0.001), which suggests that blood repertoires may reflect thyroid immune responses. A model built on a 13 V-J signature distinguished ophthalmopathy from stable hyperthyroidism, reaching 85% to 90% sensitivity and around 82% specificity in cross-validation and 80%/75% in testing. In validation, progression to ophthalmopathy was predicted by the model with 70.59% sensitivity and roughly 76% specificity, a median of 6.5 months before onset. TCR V-J signatures able to tell the groups apart were searched for in a discovery cohort of 95 to 100 patients, of whom approximately 40 had Graves' ophthalmopathy and roughly 58 had stable Graves' hyperthyroidism. Prospective prediction of ophthalmopathy was tested in an independent validation cohort of under 20 hyperthyroidism patients and 15 to 17 patients who later progressed to ophthalmopathy. The 95 to 100 discovery patients were divided at random into training and test sets in a 7:3 ratio. In addition, the study compared T-cell repertoires in thyroid tissue and in blood from roughly six Graves' hyperthyroidism patients. Following sampling, methimazole starting at 30 mg daily was given to hyperthyroidism patients, and high-dose intravenous methylprednisolone was given to ophthalmopathy patients. Libraries were constructed in a second round of multiplex PCR, after which size selection and purification were carried out. Paired-end sequencing of the libraries was performed with 100 bp reads on an Illumina HiSeq2000. SOAPnuke was used to process the raw data, with reads discarded if the reads contained adapters or uncalled bases, had a mean Phred below 15, or lacked an exact constant-primer or identifier match. COPE v1.2.5 was used to merge the high-quality paired reads, and each unique nucleotide sequence was defined as a clonotype. Clonotypes were aligned to IMGT TRBV, TRBD and TRBJ reference segments using MiTCR v1.1. Only V-J combinations with frequency above 0.0001, covering about 99% of repertoires, were analysed. The TCS score was defined as F50 (clonal expansion) divided by E x V (chaos), with BLOSUM62-based TCRdist calculated between CDR3 peptides within each V-J. Welch's t-statistics and random forest reduced 500 to 650 V-J features to roughly 13, which were used in a naive Bayes classifier (R e1071). Sample size was not statistically predetermined, and blinding of investigators to group allocation was not performed. The paper describes TCR Vbeta CDR3 sequencing of 140 or so peripheral blood samples, made up of 43 ophthalmopathy patients, roughly 75 hyperthyroidism patients and some 17 progressor patients.

The receptor was isolated from a woman younger than 45 with Graves disease. Donor details come from another sample of the same person, matched by shared clones. The chain is made from TRBV28 and TRBJ2-2; the D gene is perhaps TRBD1, on 6 matching bases. Sequencing was performed on peripheral blood mononuclear cells (PBMCs), taken at new diagnosis, from a patient treated with antithyroid drugs. CDR3 protein: CASTPSGVLTGELFF. In nucleotide form, the sequence is TGTGCCAGCACCCCATCAGGGGTCCTCACCGGGGAGCTGTTTTTT.